This T cell receptor (beta chain) emerged from a study of blood T cell repertoires in COVID-19. Study-level information: T cells, B-cell-depleted T cells, or PBMCs provided the cDNA or gDNA that served as material.

Ages ranged from roughly 18 to 100 years, with residence in around 24 US areas. The CDR3 totals 15 residues. The germline V gene encodes CDR1 SGHTA and CDR2 FQGNSA. The junction had 3 bases not matched to a gene; V was cut back by 2 bases and J by 4 bases. Per the authors' pipeline: Estimates of nucleated cell counts were drawn from the amplification of reference gene primers. Data came from immunoSEQ multiplex PCR; TCRdb stores just in-frame clones and leaves some out. The D gene and trimming were derived from the DNA, and the V and J assignments and clone size from that table. The data contain 200,000 to 250,000 clones, approximately 82% of them singletons.

The TCR originated in a man aged 35 to 55 who had recovered from COVID-19. The chain employs TRBV7-2 and TRBJ1-4; the match to TRBD1 covers 8 bases. Sequenced sample: PBMCs or T cells enriched from blood (not recorded which). DNA for the CDR3: TGTGCCAGCAGCTTACAGGGGGCGCGTAATGAAAAACTGTTTTTT. Its protein product is CASSLQGARNEKLFF.